The clone carrying this TCR beta chain was seen many times. What it binds is unknown. Ineligible for inclusion were patients with other autoimmune diseases, uncontrolled infections, pregnancy or lactation. This CDR3 is built from 15 residues. CDR1 and CDR2 from the germline V gene are KGHDR and SFDVKD. Trimming removed 4 bases from V and 5 bases from J, with 13 bases in between. This record comes from a study of Graves' ophthalmopathy and Graves' hyperthyroidism. RNA transcripts were the source from which TCR beta CDR3 regions were amplified. RT-PCR with HTBI primers came first, then second-round multiplex PCR. TCRdb itself ran the multiplex PCR reads through MiXCR, one entry per CDR3 protein. The table records about 220,000 distinct CDR3 sequences, roughly a fifth of them present only once. Study-wide results and limits: The model forecast ophthalmopathy progression, reaching about 70% sensitivity and around 73% specificity.

The chain links TRBV24-1 to TRBJ2-2, with D perhaps TRBD1 (6 bases). Sequenced material: peripheral blood. This TCR was sampled from a woman aged 45-59 years with Graves' ophthalmopathy. Here the CDR3 DNA reads TGTGCCACCAGTGAGTCGAGGGGGTTGACCGGGGAGCTGTTTTTT. It encodes CATSESRGLTGELFF.